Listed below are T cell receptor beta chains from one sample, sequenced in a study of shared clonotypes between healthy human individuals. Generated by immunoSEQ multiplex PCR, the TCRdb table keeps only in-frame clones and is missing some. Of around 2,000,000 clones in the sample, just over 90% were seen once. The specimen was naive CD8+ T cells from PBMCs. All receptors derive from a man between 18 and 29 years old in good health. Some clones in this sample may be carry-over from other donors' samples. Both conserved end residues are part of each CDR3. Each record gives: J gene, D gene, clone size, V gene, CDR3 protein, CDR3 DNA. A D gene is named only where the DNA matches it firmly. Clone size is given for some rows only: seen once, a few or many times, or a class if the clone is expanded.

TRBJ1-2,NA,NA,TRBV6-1,CASRWTEIALYGYTF,TGTGCCAGCAGATGGACGGAGATTGCCCTCTATGGCTACACCTTC
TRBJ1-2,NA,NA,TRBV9,CASSVARGQSNYGYTF,TGTGCCAGCAGCGTAGCGAGAGGACAGTCTAACTATGGCTACACCTTC
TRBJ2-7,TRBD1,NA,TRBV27,CASSFVGTGSYEQYF,TGTGCCAGCAGTTTTGTTGGGACAGGGTCCTACGAGCAGTACTTC
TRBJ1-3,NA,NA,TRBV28,CASSLMSGFGNTIYF,TGTGCCAGCAGTTTAATGTCAGGGTTCGGAAACACCATATATTTT
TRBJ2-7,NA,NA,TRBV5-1,CASSFPHEQYF,TGCGCCAGCAGCTTCCCCCACGAGCAGTACTTC
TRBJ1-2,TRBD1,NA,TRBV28,CASSSGTERVTF,TGTGCCAGCAGCTCCGGGACAGAGCGTGTCACCTTC
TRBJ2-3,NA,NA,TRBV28,CASSLYRRDTQYF,TGTGCCAGCAGTTTATATCGGCGGGATACGCAGTATTTT
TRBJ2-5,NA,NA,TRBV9,CASSVSGNEETQYF,TGTGCCAGCAGCGTATCAGGGAATGAAGAGACCCAGTACTTC
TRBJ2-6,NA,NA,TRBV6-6,CASAFGTAEANVLTF,TGTGCCAGCGCTTTCGGGACGGCAGAGGCCAACGTCCTGACTTTC
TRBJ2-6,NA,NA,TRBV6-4,CASSSVSGANVLTF,TGTGCCAGCAGTTCAGTGTCTGGGGCCAACGTCCTGACTTTC
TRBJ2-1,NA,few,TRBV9,CASSLSGRAYNEQFF,TGTGCCAGCAGCCTTAGCGGACGTGCCTACAATGAGCAGTTCTTC
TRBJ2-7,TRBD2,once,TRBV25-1,CASSWGSGSRYEQYF,TGTGCCAGCAGTTGGGGTAGCGGGAGTCGGTACGAGCAGTACTTC
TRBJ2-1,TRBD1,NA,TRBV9,CASSVDGTGGNEQFF,TGTGCCAGCAGCGTAGATGGGACAGGGGGTAATGAGCAGTTCTTC
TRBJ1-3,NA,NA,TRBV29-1,CSVEEKGRRREMENTIYF,TGCAGCGTTGAAGAGAAGGGACGCAGGAGAGAAATGGAAAACACCATATATTTT
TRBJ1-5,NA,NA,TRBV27,CASSRDSTDQPQHF,TGTGCCAGCAGTAGAGACAGCACAGATCAGCCCCAGCATTTT
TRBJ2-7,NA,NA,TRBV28,CASSVGAGALYEQYF,TGTGCCAGCAGTGTTGGGGCAGGGGCCCTCTACGAGCAGTACTTC
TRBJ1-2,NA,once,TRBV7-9,CASSLNGYTF,TGTGCCAGCAGCTTAAATGGCTACACCTTC
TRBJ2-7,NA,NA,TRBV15,CATSKTAYYEQYF,TGTGCCACCAGCAAGACAGCCTACTACGAGCAGTACTTC
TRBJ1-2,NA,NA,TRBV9,CASSVAGGRSGGYTF,TGTGCCAGCAGCGTAGCTGGGGGAAGGAGTGGTGGCTACACCTTC
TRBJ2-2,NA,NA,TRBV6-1,CASRTGTNTGELFF,TGTGCCAGCAGAACCGGGACAAACACCGGGGAGCTGTTTTTT
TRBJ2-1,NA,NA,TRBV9,CASTLGAGRREQFF,TGTGCCTCCACCCTCGGGGCAGGGCGGAGGGAGCAGTTCTTC
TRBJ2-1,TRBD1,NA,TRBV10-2,CASSDPLDRDSYNEQFF,TGCGCCAGCAGTGACCCCTTAGACAGGGACTCCTACAATGAGCAGTTCTTC
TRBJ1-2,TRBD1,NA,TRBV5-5,CASSLDRGDYGYTF,TGTGCCAGCAGCTTGGACAGGGGAGACTATGGCTACACCTTC
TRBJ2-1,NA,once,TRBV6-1,CASSDLNEQFF,TGTGCCAGCAGTGATCTCAATGAGCAGTTCTTC
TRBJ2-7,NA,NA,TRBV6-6,CASREPGGLYEQYF,TGTGCCAGCAGAGAACCTGGGGGTCTCTACGAGCAGTACTTC
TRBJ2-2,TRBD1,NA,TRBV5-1,CASSSQGPGTGELFF,TGCGCCAGCAGCTCACAGGGGCCGGGCACCGGGGAGCTGTTTTTT
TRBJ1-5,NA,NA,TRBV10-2,CASSAGYSNQPQHF,TGCGCCAGCAGTGCCGGGTATAGCAATCAGCCCCAGCATTTT
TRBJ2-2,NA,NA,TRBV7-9,CASTLRESNTGELFF,TGTGCCAGCACCTTAAGGGAGTCGAACACCGGGGAGCTGTTTTTT
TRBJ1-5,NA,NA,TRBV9,CASSVGGGTWPQHF,TGTGCCAGCAGCGTAGGTGGAGGGACTTGGCCCCAGCATTTT
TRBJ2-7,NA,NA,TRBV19,CASSIGTGAYEQYF,TGTGCCAGTAGTATAGGGACGGGAGCCTACGAGCAGTACTTC
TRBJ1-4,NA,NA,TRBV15,CATKREKLFF,TGTGCCACCAAAAGGGAAAAACTGTTTTTT
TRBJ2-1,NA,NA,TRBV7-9,CASSLGRASYNEQFF,TGTGCCAGCAGTCTGGGCCGGGCCTCCTACAATGAGCAGTTCTTC
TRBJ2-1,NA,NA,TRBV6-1,CVSQGWRESLNEQFF,TGTGTGTCGCAGGGATGGCGGGAAAGCCTTAATGAGCAGTTCTTC
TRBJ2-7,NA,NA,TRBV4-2,CASSQDPGDSSYEQYF,TGTGCCAGCAGCCAAGATCCCGGGGACTCTTCCTACGAGCAGTACTTC
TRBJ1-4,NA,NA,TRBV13,CASSPHANEKLFF,TGTGCCAGCAGCCCTCACGCCAATGAAAAACTGTTTTTT
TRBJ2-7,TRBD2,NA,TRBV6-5,CASSSYGRVYEQYF,TGTGCCAGCAGTTCCTACGGGAGGGTTTACGAGCAGTACTTC
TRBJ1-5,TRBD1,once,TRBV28,CANRPWDRAGDQPQHF,TGTGCCAACAGACCTTGGGACAGGGCTGGGGATCAGCCCCAGCATTTT
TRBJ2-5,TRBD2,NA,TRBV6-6,CASRTTGGRETQYF,TGTGCCAGCCGAACGACGGGGGGGCGAGAGACCCAGTACTTC
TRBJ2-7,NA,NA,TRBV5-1,CASSLSIRTLEQYF,TGCGCCAGCAGCTTGAGTATTCGGACCCTCGAGCAGTACTTC
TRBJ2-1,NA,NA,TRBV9,CASSVGSRGSYNEQFF,TGTGCCAGCAGCGTGGGGTCCCGGGGTTCCTACAATGAGCAGTTCTTC
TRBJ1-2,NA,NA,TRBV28,CASTDTPGGYTF,TGTGCCAGCACCGACACTCCAGGGGGCTACACCTTC
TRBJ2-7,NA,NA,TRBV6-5,CASRVGSGYYEQYF,TGTGCCAGCAGGGTGGGTAGCGGATACTACGAGCAGTACTTC